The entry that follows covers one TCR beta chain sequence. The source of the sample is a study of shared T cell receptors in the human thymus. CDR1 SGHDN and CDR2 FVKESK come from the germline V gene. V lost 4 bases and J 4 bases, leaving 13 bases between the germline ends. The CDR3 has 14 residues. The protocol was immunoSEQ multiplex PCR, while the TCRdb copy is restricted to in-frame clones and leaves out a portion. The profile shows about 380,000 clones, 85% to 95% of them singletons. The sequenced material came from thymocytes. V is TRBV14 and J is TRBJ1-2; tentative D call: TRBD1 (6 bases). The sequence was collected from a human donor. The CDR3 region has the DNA TGTGCCAGCAGCCCTGGGGAGGGGGGCTATGGCTACACCTTC. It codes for CASSPGEGGYGYTF.